This T cell receptor beta chain was observed in a study of STAT5B mutations in CD4+ large granular lymphocyte leukemia (dated by TCRdb to 2021 to 2024). Turning to the overall study: Among the healthy controls, the CDR3 'QG' motif was associated with a particular HLA allele. The purity of purified fractions was confirmed by flow cytometry on FACSCanto II or FACSVerse to exceed 95% among lymphocytes. The study compared the TCRbeta repertoires of patients with CD4+ T-cell large granular lymphocyte leukemia against the TCRbeta repertoires of healthy blood donors.

The healthy controls were 35 or so blood donors, and the buffy coats of these donors were supplied by the Finnish Red Cross blood service. All TCR-sequenced material derived from peripheral blood: patient blood samples and healthy donor buffy coats. Peripheral blood mononuclear cells were isolated by Ficoll-Hypaque gradient centrifugation. Magnetic purification was used to isolate CD4+ cells from the buffy coats of the healthy controls. Genomic DNA was extracted using the Gentra Puregene Cell and Tissue kit, and a Qubit 2.0 fluorometer was used to quantify it. This clone was counted a single time. Its antigen target is currently unknown. No base quality values were provided; no much bigger clone lies one nucleotide off. The full study reports these points: The data were not HLA-matched, and the higher clonality in CD4+ T-LGLL than in CD8+ T-LGLL could be due to the relatively small sample size. CD4-sorted patient repertoires appeared more clonal than healthy CD4+ repertoires, and this difference persisted after removing the putative leukemic clones. Each patient's main leukemic clonotypes were private, but approximately 26% of these clonotypes showed up at low frequency in the non-leukemic repertoires of other patients.

TCRbeta rearrangements were sequenced from genomic DNA using the immunoSEQ assay at survey resolution. As for how the authors treated the data: A lowest detectable productive clonotype frequency of 2.59 x 10-5 was observed in the TCR sequencing data. Analyses included only productive TCRbeta rearrangements, meaning complete and in-frame sequences. The clonality of each sample was calculated as Simpson clonality in the immunoSEQ Analyzer version 3.0. Clones were binned by frequency as very rare, small, medium, large (1-20%) or hyperexpanded (>20%). OLGA 1.2.3 estimated generation probabilities, VDJtools produced V-gene circos plots, VDJdb was queried for specificities, and GLIPH identified CDR3 motifs. TCRdb retrieved this table from immuneACCESS and kept in-frame rearrangements only. Not all clones are present; in checked studies, unresolved V genes account for under half, and no reason is known for the remainder. Clone size and the V and J calls come from that table; the DNA yielded D and trimming. For this sample there are tens of thousands of clones; under 80% appear just once. 1.5% of the sample is held by the ten biggest clonotypes.

The specimen sequenced was CD4+ T cells from blood buffy coats. The sequence was obtained from a human donor in good health.

The CDR3 is CASSSDTLNTEAFF. The nucleotide sequence is given as TGCGCCAGCAGCTCGGACACTTTGAACACTGAAGCTTTCTTT. Rearrangement joined TRBV5-1 to TRBJ1-1; tentative D gene TRBD1, with 5 bases matching. The cysteine opens and the phenylalanine closes a CDR3 of 14 amino acids. Kept here is only the CDR3 DNA, which spans 42 bases and is read in frame from base 1. V was cut back by 3 bases and J by 0 bases, leaving a gap of 9 bases between them. Looking up the germline V gene yields CDR1 SGHRS and CDR2 YFSETQ.